This T cell receptor (beta chain) was identified during a study of breast tumors, draining lymph nodes, adjacent tissues. Per germline, CDR1 MGHDK and CDR2 SYGVNS. V lost 5 bases, J lost 3 bases, and 11 bases lay in between. The CDR3 is 14 residues long. Sample share makes this clonotype medium-sized. TCRdb processed the multiplex PCR reads anew with MiXCR; each CDR3 protein has one entry. Among roughly 15,000 distinct CDR3 sequences, around 53% were seen once, and the ten largest hold approximately 30%. The receptor was isolated from a female donor with breast cancer. Some clones in this sample may be carry-over from other donors' samples. The chain uses TRBV25-1 and TRBJ1-5, with D possibly TRBD1 on 5 matching bases. The specimen was tumor-adjacent breast tissue. CDR3 protein: CASSNPGINQPQHF. The CDR3 coding sequence is TGTGCCAGCAGTAATCCAGGGATCAATCAGCCCCAGCATTTT.